Here is one TCR beta chain with its context. There are a few counts of this clone. The antigen it recognizes is unknown. Base qualities are not provided; no much larger clone lies one nucleotide away. This sample is part of a study of cytomegalovirus exposure and HLA in healthy donors (dated by TCRdb to 2015 to 2018). For the study in its entirety: An earlier analysis of a few hundred of the donors reported over 250 Gb of sequence data and roughly 120 million unique TCR beta sequences obtained from approximately 180 million T cells. Typing coverage varied by locus: about 629-630 donors for A, B, C, DRB1 and DQB1; under 550 for DQA1; 600 to 610 for DPA1; roughly 450 for DPB1. The study aimed to test whether signatures of past pathogen exposure could be identified by cataloging public T cell receptors. The study profiled the T cell repertoires of more than 500 subjects by immunosequencing and related them to cytomegalovirus serostatus. Rather than using new phenotypic data, the later analysis identified candidate immune exposures from TCR beta sequences and from how often those sequences occurred across donors. Both class I and class II loci were covered by HLA typing, at four-digit resolution. An early release that covered roughly 600 HLA-typed donors contained 250 to 350 gigabases of sequencing data and tens of millions of unique TCR sequences. About five DR-DQ haplotypes were treated as single units for association and clustering because of strong linkage in the cohort. In an earlier analysis of 500 to 650 of the donors, high-throughput TCR beta sequencing was used to judge whether each TCR beta V gene segment behaved as functional or pseudogenic. A later analysis re-analyzed previously published TCR beta repertoires from roughly 690 donors and added high-resolution HLA genotyping to study TCR occurrence patterns. Across approximately 400 genotyped donors of the cohort, an average of about 200,000 unique TCR beta nucleotide sequences per donor were sequenced, and roughly a sixth of those sequences were non-productive. Besides the first cohort of approximately 710 subjects, a separate validation cohort made up of 120 different subjects was used. In a later genetic analysis, genome-wide SNP genotypes for about 55% of the roughly 700 donors were used, and that subset was treated as a discovery cohort. Every repertoire in the discovery cohort had been generated on one and the same sequencing platform. Donor age, sex, ethnicity and CMV serostatus were compiled together with the repertoire data. The genetic ancestry cluster associated with self-reported Caucasian donors included over 80% of the 300 to 450 genotyped donors. To predict cytomegalovirus infection status, the study combined high-throughput TCR immunosequencing, statistical association of individual TCRs with disease status, and machine learning.

General findings and caveats noted by the study authors: The sequencing pipeline was judged likely to have produced a cluster of highly shared sequence variants as a technical artifact. In both the original and validation cohorts, the classifier was reported to diagnose cytomegalovirus status with high specificity and sensitivity. A total of 150 to 200 TCR beta chains were listed by the study as associated with cytomegalovirus. A later analysis associated 15,000 to 20,000 TCR beta sequences with specific HLA alleles at a false discovery rate of 0.05. Correlated functional status among segregating V segments might be attributable to linkage disequilibrium, but an unknown experimental factor could not be ruled out. The 87-base-pair reads could not distinguish some IMGT-functional V segments, including TRBV6-2 and TRBV6-3, so those segments were excluded. Strong co-occurrence of HLA alleles, especially DR and DQ, made assigning TCR associations to individual alleles difficult. A later analysis found that TCR association rates varied across HLA loci, with DRB1 alleles showing the most associated TCRs and HLA-C alleles the fewest. Immune exposure information for the cohort was limited to CMV serostatus. The authors suggested that the approach could potentially be generalized to other disease states and immunological phenotypes. Because counts were too low, roughly 18 rarely observed V segments, including chromosome 9 orphons, were left out of the earlier analysis of several hundred of the donors. Most TCR sequences were seen in very few donors, while some public TCRs were found in many individuals. An earlier analysis of approximately 530 of the donors showed that most TCR beta V segments appeared in productive rearrangements either about 87% or about 30% of the time, which broadly matched IMGT annotations. Compared with equally common non-associated chains, HLA-associated TCR beta chains in a later analysis were more clonally expanded and had lower generation probabilities. A later analysis reported that several top co-occurrence clusters appeared linked to parvovirus B19, influenza, CMV and Epstein-Barr virus. Compared with the approximately 720-donor mean, donors in an Asian-associated ancestry cluster had fewer N-insertions in productive TCRs, according to a later genetic analysis. Because some donors lacked HLA typing at each locus, the association tests relied only on the typed subset. The cohort was sequenced for TCR beta chains only, and without alpha or paired-chain data the features that could be detected were limited. A few of the identified cytomegalovirus-associated TCR beta chains were confirmed in vitro to be specific for cytomegalovirus antigens. According to a later analysis, most CMV-associated TCR beta chains appeared to be HLA-restricted, and the HLA associations seemed to be driven largely by CMV exposure. In a later genetic analysis, a missense DCLRE1C variant was associated with V-gene and J-gene trimming of TCR beta chains, and the association was replicated in an independent cohort. Roughly uniform sequencing depth across donors was assumed in presence/absence analyses, although this assumption may not hold. A further reported finding was that TCR beta sequences accurately predicted the HLA-A and HLA-B alleles for most subjects in the first cohort.

Library construction relied on the immunoSEQ multiplex PCR assay. The multiplex PCR relied on a mix of 60 forward primers for TCR Vbeta segments and 13 reverse primers for TCR Jbeta segments. A multiplex PCR assay on genomic DNA amplified the CDR3 region of rearranged TCR beta genes. The Illumina HiSeq System was used to sequence the amplified TCR beta libraries as 87-base-pair reads. The published analysis was carried out like this. A later analysis tallied 80 million to 95 million unique TCR beta chains across the approximately 670 repertoires, and about 10 million of those chains were shared by two or more donors. Raw reads were error-corrected and collapsed into unique sequences with a nearest-neighbor algorithm that merged closely related sequences to remove PCR and sequencing errors. Alignment of CDR3 sequences to IMGT reference sequences was used to assign V, D and J gene segments. For a sequence to be retained, a match of at least six nucleotides was required to both a V gene segment and a J gene segment. A rearrangement counted as productive if the CDR3 had no stop codons and remained in frame with V and J, and every other rearrangement counted as non-productive. CDR3 was defined according to IMGT convention as the region running from the second conserved V-encoded cysteine to the conserved J-encoded phenylalanine. Sequences without an unambiguous match to a single V gene segment were excluded from the earlier analysis of several hundred of the donors. An earlier analysis of 550 to 650 of the donors classified V segments as functional when productive rearrangements were above 56.7% and as segregating when the standard deviation between donors was above 5%. A statistical classification framework was built to diagnose cytomegalovirus status from the catalog of TCR beta chain sequences. In a later analysis, TCR nucleotide sequences were compared against IMGT/GENE-DB human TR gene sequences so that V and J genes could be assigned. Using the TCRdist pipeline, a later analysis assigned CDR3 sequences along with most-parsimonious VDJ recombination scenarios. In a later analysis, every TCR beta chain was defined by the combination of its CDR3 amino acid sequence and its V-gene family, and reads without a unique V-gene family were dropped. In a later analysis, fewer than 600 highly shared, low-generation-probability nucleotide sequences were removed to address suspected cross-contamination and a sequencing artifact. In a later analysis, a clonal expansion index for each public chain was calculated from normalized within-repertoire ranks of inferred template counts. Generation probabilities in a later analysis came from a VDJ recombination model fitted to out-of-frame rearrangements, and those results were checked against IGoR. Hypergeometric tests were used in a later analysis to score TCR-TCR, TCR-HLA and TCR-CMV co-occurrence, with a repertoire-size bias correction applied to the TCR pairs. A later analysis estimated false discovery rates by permuting HLA or CMV assignments 20 times. In a later analysis, co-occurring TCRs were grouped using DBSCAN, with TCRdist sequence similarity added in when clustering inside HLA-allele-positive subsets. For co-occurrence clustering, repertoires with fewer than 30,000 or more than 120,000 public chains were excluded, along with 5 or 6 repertoires with anomalous nucleotide sharing. As stored in TCRdb, this immuneACCESS dataset retains in-frame rearrangements with V and J assigned. A fraction of the clones does not appear; measured against another copy, unresolved V genes explain less than half of the discrepancy, and the remainder lacks a known reason. From that table come the V and J calls and clone size; the DNA was used to work out D and trimming. Within this sample are 150,000 or so clones, with roughly 82% of them counted one time only. The top ten clones comprise 6.6% of the sample.

The cysteine opens and the phenylalanine closes a CDR3 of 12 amino acids. Left in the record is the CDR3 DNA by itself, 36 bases read in frame from the first base. CDR1 and CDR2 are read off the germline V gene as SQVTM and ANQGSEA. The germline V and J ends show losses of 4 bases and 7 bases respectively, and no gene match explains 7 bases of the junction. The cohort comprised 550 to 700 healthy bone marrow donors. Cohort members were all nominally healthy when sampled, although unrecorded immune exposures were likely present. The donor tested CMV seropositive and was one of the 289 seropositive cohort members. A peripheral blood sample was collected from each donor, and TCR beta sequencing was performed on peripheral blood mononuclear cells. Genomic DNA was extracted from the blood cell samples with the Qiagen DNeasy Blood Extraction Kit.

The sequence was obtained from a woman aged 45-60 years in good health and CMV-seropositive. The chain employs TRBV29-1 and TRBJ2-7; TRBD1 lines up with 7 middle nucleotides. Sequences were obtained from PBMCs. For the CDR3, the sequence is CSVAPDREEQYF. The nucleotides read TGCAGCGTTGCCCCCGACAGGGAGGAGCAGTACTTC.